This T cell receptor beta chain originates from a study of shared clonotypes between healthy human individuals. Assay used: immunoSEQ multiplex PCR; TCRdb lists only in-frame clones, some missing. Of about 300,000 clones listed, around 67% are singletons. Per germline, CDR1 DFQATT and CDR2 SNEGSKA (reference sequence). Trimming pared 4 bases from V and 5 bases from J, leaving 5 bases between. The CDR3 contains 10 residues. Sequencing input: memory CD4+ T cells sorted from blood. Sample subset: CD45RA-negative fraction. This chain joins TRBV20-1 and TRBJ2-5, with unresolved D. This receptor was taken from a man aged 25 to 40 in good health. The CDR3 region is CSATWETQYF. The CDR3 region has the DNA TGCAGTGCTACTTGGGAGACCCAGTACTTC.